This T cell receptor (beta chain) was observed in a study of control samples from healthy donors and cancer patients. This CDR3 is built from 13 residues. The germline CDR1 and CDR2 sequences are SGHTA and FQGTGA. Trimming at V came to 5 bases and at J to 7 bases, leaving 8 bases not matched to a gene. The data were produced by immunoSEQ multiplex PCR, yet TCRdb's version contains in-frame clones alone and is incomplete. Among 150,000 to 200,000 clones listed, roughly 90% were seen once. The chain has TRBV7-3 and TRBJ2-7, with 7 bases that match TRBD2. The source of this sequence is a young woman in good health. Sequenced material: blood. DNA of the CDR3: TGTGCCAGCAGCCCGACGGTGGGAGGGGAGCAGTACTTC. It codes for CASSPTVGGEQYF.